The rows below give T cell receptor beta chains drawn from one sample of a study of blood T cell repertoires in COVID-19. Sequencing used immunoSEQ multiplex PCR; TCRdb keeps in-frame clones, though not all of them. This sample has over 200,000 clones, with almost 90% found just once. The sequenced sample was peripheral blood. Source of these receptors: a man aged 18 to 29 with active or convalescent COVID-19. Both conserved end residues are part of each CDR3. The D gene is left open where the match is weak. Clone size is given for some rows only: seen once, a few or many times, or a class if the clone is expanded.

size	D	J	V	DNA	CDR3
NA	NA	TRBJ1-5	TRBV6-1	TGTGCCAGCAGTGAAGCCCCAGGGCCCAATCAGCCCCAGCATTTT	CASSEAPGPNQPQHF
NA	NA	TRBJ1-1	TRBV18	TGTGCCAGCTCACCAAGGGGGAACACTGAAGCTTTCTTT	CASSPRGNTEAFF
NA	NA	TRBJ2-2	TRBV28	TGTGCCAGCAACCCAGCAGGGCAGTCGAACACCGGGGAGCTGTTTTTT	CASNPAGQSNTGELFF
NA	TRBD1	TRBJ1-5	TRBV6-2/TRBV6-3	TGTGCCAGCAGTTACGGGGACAGCCCTTCTACTCAGCCCCAGCATTTT	CASSYGDSPSTQPQHF
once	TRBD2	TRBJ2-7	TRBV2	TGTGCCAGCAGTGAAGCTATAACGGTTAGCGGGAGGGCCGAGTCCTACGAGCAGTACTTC	CASSEAITVSGRAESYEQYF
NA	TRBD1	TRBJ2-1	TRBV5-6	TGTGCCAGCAGCCTAGGGACAGGGATCTACAATGAGCAGTTCTTC	CASSLGTGIYNEQFF
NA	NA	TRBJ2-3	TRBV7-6	TGTGCCAGCAGCTTAGGCGGAGGACGGATTACAGATACGCAGTATTTT	CASSLGGGRITDTQYF
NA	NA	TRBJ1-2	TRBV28	TGTGCCAGCAGTTTATTTAGCCAGGGAAACTATGGCTACACCTTC	CASSLFSQGNYGYTF
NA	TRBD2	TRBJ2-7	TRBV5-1	TGCGCCAGCAGTAAGGGACTAGCGGCTGCGGGCGAGCAGTACTTC	CASSKGLAAAGEQYF
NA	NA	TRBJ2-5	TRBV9	TGTGCCAGCAGCGCCGGACAGGGAGGGGAGACCCAGTACTTC	CASSAGQGGETQYF
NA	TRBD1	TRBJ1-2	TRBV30	TGTGCCTGGAGTGGGGACAGGGTCGGGGGCTACACCTTC	CAWSGDRVGGYTF
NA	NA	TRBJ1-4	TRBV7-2	TGTGCCAGCAGCTCAAGGGGTGAAAAACTGTTTTTT	CASSSRGEKLFF
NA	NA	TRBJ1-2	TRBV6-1	TGTGCCAGCAGTGAGAGTGGCGGGTTTGGGGGCTACACCTTC	CASSESGGFGGYTF
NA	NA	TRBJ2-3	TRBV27	TGTGCCAGCAGTGGCGGACTTAACCGGCTTACAGATACGCAGTATTTT	CASSGGLNRLTDTQYF
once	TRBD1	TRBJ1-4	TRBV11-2	TGTGCCAGCAGCTTCAACGATATTCAAAGAGGGGGCGCGGGCGGAAAACTGTTTTTT	CASSFNDIQRGGAGGKLFF
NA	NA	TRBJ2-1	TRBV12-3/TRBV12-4	TGTGCCAGCAGTTTAGGGACGTCTCCTCGGGGGTTCTTC	CASSLGTSPRGFF
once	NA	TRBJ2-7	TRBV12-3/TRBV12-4	TGTGCCAGCAGGTGGACGGGGAACTACGAGCAGTACTTC	CASRWTGNYEQYF
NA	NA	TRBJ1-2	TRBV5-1	TGCGCCAGCAGCTTGGTGGCAGGTGAAGGCTACACCTTC	CASSLVAGEGYTF
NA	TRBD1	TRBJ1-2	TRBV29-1	TGCAGCGTCCTAGGGGGCGATAACTATGGCTACACCTTC	CSVLGGDNYGYTF
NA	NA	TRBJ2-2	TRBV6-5	TGTGCCAGCAGAACAGGGACCGGGGAGCTGTTTTTT	CASRTGTGELFF
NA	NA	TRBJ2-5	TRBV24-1	TGTGCCACCAGGGCGGGGCTCCGGGACCAATTCCAAGAGACCCAGTACTTC	CATRAGLRDQFQETQYF
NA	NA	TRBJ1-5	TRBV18	TGTGCCAGCTCACCACAGCGGGTTCAGCCCCAGCATTTT	CASSPQRVQPQHF
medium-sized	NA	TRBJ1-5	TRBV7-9	TGTGCCAGCAGCTTGGGGGGGTCGGGCAATCAGCCCCAGCATTTT	CASSLGGSGNQPQHF
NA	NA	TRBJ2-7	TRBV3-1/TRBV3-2	TGTGCCAGCAGTCAGGGCGAGCTCTTCGAGCAGTACTTC	CASSQGELFEQYF
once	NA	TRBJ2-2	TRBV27	TGTGCCAGCAGACAGGGTATCGGGGAGCTGTTTTTT	CASRQGIGELFF
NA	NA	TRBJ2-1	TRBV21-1	TGTGCCAGCAGCAAAGGTGAAAGGGGGCCGGAATGGGAGCAGTTCTTC	CASSKGERGPEWEQFF
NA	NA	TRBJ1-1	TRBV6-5	TGTGCCAGCAGTTACGGGCAGAACACTGAAGCTTTCTTT	CASSYGQNTEAFF
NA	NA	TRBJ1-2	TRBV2	TGTGCCAGCAGTGAACCGCCACAATCTAACTATGGCTACACCTTC	CASSEPPQSNYGYTF
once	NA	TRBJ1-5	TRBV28	TGTGCCAGCAGTCCACCGGCCACCGCTTCACAGGGCGCCGATCAGCCCCAGCATTTT	CASSPPATASQGADQPQHF
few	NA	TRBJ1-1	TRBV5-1	TGCGCCAGCAGCTTGAAAGGTCAGGGCGGTGCTGAAGCTTTCTTT	CASSLKGQGGAEAFF
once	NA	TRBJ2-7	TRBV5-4	TGTGCCAGCAGCTTGACAGGCCGCTACGAGCAGTACTTC	CASSLTGRYEQYF
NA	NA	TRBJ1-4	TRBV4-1	TGCGCCAGCCGTTTAAGGAGGGACGGTGGCACTAATGAAAAACTGTTTTTT	CASRLRRDGGTNEKLFF
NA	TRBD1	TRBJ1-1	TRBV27	TGTGCCAGCAGTTTCCGAGGACAGGGGAAGACTGAAGCTTTCTTT	CASSFRGQGKTEAFF
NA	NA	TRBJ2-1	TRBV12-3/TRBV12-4	TGTGCCAGCAGTTTAAGGCAGGTCCATGAGCAGTTCTTC	CASSLRQVHEQFF
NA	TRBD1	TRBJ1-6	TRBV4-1	TGCGCCAGCAGCCCTTCGCGGGCCCTACAGGGGACACCCCTCCACTTT	CASSPSRALQGTPLHF
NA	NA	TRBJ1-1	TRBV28	TGTGCCAGCAGTTTGGCGGTCCCCGAAGCTTTCTTT	CASSLAVPEAFF
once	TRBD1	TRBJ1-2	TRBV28	TGTGCCAGCAGCCTGACAGGGGGCCGGGGCTACACCTTC	CASSLTGGRGYTF
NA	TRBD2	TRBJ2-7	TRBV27	TGTGCCAGCAGTTTATCTGCGGGAGGGGACTTAACCTACGAGCAGTACTTC	CASSLSAGGDLTYEQYF
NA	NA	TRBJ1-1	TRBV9	TGTGCCAGCAGAGGTAATCAGGGGCGGGCCACTGAAGCTTTCTTT	CASRGNQGRATEAFF
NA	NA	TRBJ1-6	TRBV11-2	TGTGCCAGCAGCTCTGACGGGACCAGGGGTGCTAGGATGCCACCCCTCCACTTT	CASSSDGTRGARMPPLHF
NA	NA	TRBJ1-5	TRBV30	TGTGCCTGGAGTGCCATACCCGGTTACAATCAGCCCCAGCATTTT	CAWSAIPGYNQPQHF
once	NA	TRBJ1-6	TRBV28	TGTGCCAGCAGTTCCACCCCCGGGGTTTCACCCCTCCACTTT	CASSSTPGVSPLHF
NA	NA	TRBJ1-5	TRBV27	TGTGCCAGCATGTTGGAACCGGGACTTAGCAATCAGCCCCAGCATTTT	CASMLEPGLSNQPQHF
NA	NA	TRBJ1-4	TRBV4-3	TGCGCCAGCAGCCAAGCTGTCGGGGGGCCTAATGAAAAACTGTTTTTT	CASSQAVGGPNEKLFF
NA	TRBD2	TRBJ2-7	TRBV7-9	TGTGCCAGCAGCGCAAGACTAGCTCCCTACGAGCAGTACTTC	CASSARLAPYEQYF
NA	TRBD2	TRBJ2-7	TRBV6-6	TGTGCCAGCAGTCCTCTGTTACCGGGAGGTGGATACGAGCAGTACTTC	CASSPLLPGGGYEQYF
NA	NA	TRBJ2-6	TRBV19	TGTGCCTGTCGGGGGAACGGGGCCAACGTCCTGACTTTC	CACRGNGANVLTF
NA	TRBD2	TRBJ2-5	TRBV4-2	TGTGCCAGCGGAACCTCGGGAACTAGCGGGAAAGAGACCCAGTACTTC	CASGTSGTSGKETQYF
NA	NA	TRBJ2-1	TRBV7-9	TGTGCCAGCAGCTTGGTTTCAGTAGCGGTCGGGCTCAATGAGCAGTTCTTC	CASSLVSVAVGLNEQFF
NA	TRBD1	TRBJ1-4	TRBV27	TGTGCCAGCAGCCGCCGACGGGGACAGATGAATGAAAAACTGTTTTTT	CASSRRRGQMNEKLFF
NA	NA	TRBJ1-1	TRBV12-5	TGTGCTAGTGGTTTGACCGGCGATAGCATGAACACTGAAGCTTTCTTT	CASGLTGDSMNTEAFF